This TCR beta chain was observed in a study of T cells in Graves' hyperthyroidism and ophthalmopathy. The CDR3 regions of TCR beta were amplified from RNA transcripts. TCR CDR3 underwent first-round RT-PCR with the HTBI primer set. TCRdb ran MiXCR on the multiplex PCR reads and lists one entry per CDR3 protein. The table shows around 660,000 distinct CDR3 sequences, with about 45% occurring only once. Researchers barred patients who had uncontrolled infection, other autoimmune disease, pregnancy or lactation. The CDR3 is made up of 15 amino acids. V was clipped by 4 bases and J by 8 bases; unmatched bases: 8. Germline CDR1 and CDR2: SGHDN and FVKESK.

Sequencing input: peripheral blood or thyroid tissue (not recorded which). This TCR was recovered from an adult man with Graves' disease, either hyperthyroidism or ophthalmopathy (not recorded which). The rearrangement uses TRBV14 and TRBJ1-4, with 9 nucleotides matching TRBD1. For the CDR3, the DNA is TGTGCCAGCAGCCCCCCGGGACAGGGCGAGGAAAAACTGTTTTTT. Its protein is CASSPPGQGEEKLFF. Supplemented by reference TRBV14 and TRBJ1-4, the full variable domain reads EAGVTQFPSHSVIEKGQTVTLRCDPISGHDNLYWYRRVMGKEIKFLLHFVKESKQDESGMPNNRFLAERTGGTYSTLKVQPAELEDSGVYFCASSPPGQGEEKLFFGSGTQLSVL.